The present T cell receptor (beta chain) was sequenced within a study of tumor and adjacent non-tumor tissue in lung cancer (dated by TCRdb to 2016 to 2019). As for the study more broadly: Patients with adenocarcinoma (12), squamous cell carcinoma (2) and small cell lung cancer (1) were included in the cohort. Around 31 paired specimens, one tumor and one normal lung sample per patient, were profiled by TCRbeta CDR3 sequencing. Sequencing produced about 130,000,000 productive TCRbeta reads in total, an average of approximately 4.5 million reads per sample. Bulk TCRbeta repertoires were compared between lung tumor tissue and matched distant non-tumor lung tissue obtained from about 16 lung cancer patients. The approximately 15 patients were aged about 31 to 80 years, included 10 men and 5 women, and had TNM stage I to III disease. Overall study results and their limits: Because peripheral blood was not sequenced, blood TCRbeta repertoires in the lung cancer patients of the study were not examined. TCR diversity was significantly higher in younger patients, and higher tumor TCR diversity was associated with shorter overall and disease-free survival. Tumor tissue showed significantly greater TCR diversity (inverse Simpson) than normal lung tissue (roughly 430 vs 170, P = 0.0075, Mann-Whitney U test). In normal lung, the top 100 clones accounted for a significantly larger cumulative share of the repertoire than in tumor tissue. The methods do not name the sequencing platform or mention unique molecular identifiers. Only around 16 patients were in the cohort, and the authors stated that larger samples and more detailed clinical data are needed.

A remark on this clonotype: Its cognate antigen has yet to be identified. The junction differs from germline at one of its ends, possibly a read error.

Bulk unsorted tissue served as the source for RNA extraction, and RNA quality was assessed using a NanoDrop ND-1000 and an Agilent 2100. Normal lung samples were distant non-tumor tissue taken more than 3 cm from the tumor edge. All donors had newly diagnosed lung cancer, had not received prior chemotherapy, and were admitted for thoracic surgery in China between August and November 2014. Patients who had received previous radiotherapy or chemotherapy, or who had another concurrent cancer, were excluded from the study. Pieces of surgical tissue measuring about 1-2 cm3 were kept in RNAlater solution and stored at -80 degrees C until use. There are 12 amino acids in the CDR3, from cysteine to phenylalanine inclusive. Solely the CDR3 DNA is kept, with 36 bases framed from the first base. CDR1 and CDR2 are drawn from the germline V gene: SGHNT, YENEEA. Libraries were made using multiplex PCR. Sequencing was carried out with an Illumina HiSeq 2500. TCRbeta libraries were constructed through three rounds of nested PCR with primers (Table S4) according to protocols modified from ARM-PCR. Before sequencing, PCR products of 200-500 bp were cut from the gel and purified using the QIAquick gel extraction kit. For the original study's pipeline: Trimmomatic was used to clean the reads, FLASH was used to merge the reads into complete CDR3 sequences, and MiTCR was used to assign the reads to V(D)J germline segments. VDJtools was used to compute clonal diversity as the inverse Simpson's index. Productive reads were defined as in-frame sequences without a premature stop codon. In-frame beta chains were kept once TCRdb had trimmed the public reads at Q25 with fastp and called clones with MiXCR. All rows with the same CDR3 protein become a single entry with the most common DNA and genes. TCRdb's processing, not the study's, gives the V and J calls here. For this sample there are 90,000 to 100,000 distinct CDR3 sequences; 75% to 90% appear just once. Around 30% of the sample goes to the ten largest clones.

This chain joins TRBV11-3 to TRBJ2-7; a confident D gene designation cannot be given. Sample: distant non-tumor lung tissue. This sequence was found in a man aged 55 to 69 with small cell lung cancer. Here the CDR3 is given as CVSSLTEYEQYF. The DNA is TGTGTCAGCAGCTTAACCGAGTACGAGCAGTACTTC. Extended through the reference TRBV11-3 and TRBJ2-7 proteins, this CDR3 yields the full variable domain: EAGVVQSPRYKIIEKKQPVAFWCNPISGHNTLYWYLQNLGQGPELLIRYENEEAVDDSQLPKDRFSAERLKGVDSTLKIQPAELGDSAVYLCVSSLTEYEQYFGPGTRLTVT.